The T cell receptor (beta chain) under discussion was sequenced for a study of cytomegalovirus exposure and HLA in healthy donors. The PCR made use of 60 Vbeta and 13 Jbeta primers. Profiling relied on immunoSEQ multiplex PCR, and the TCRdb table lists in-frame clones only, not all of them. The repertoire holds 60,000 to 65,000 clones, with more than 75% as singletons. This CDR3 has 11 residues. Per the germline V gene, CDR1 is PRHDT and CDR2 is FYEKMQ (reference sequence). The V gene lost 4 bases and the J gene lost 5 bases, with 6 bases spanning the gap. Study findings and constraints: A later analysis found common viral pathogens apparently linked to several of the most significant clusters. Versus the approximately 670-donor mean, an Asian-associated ancestry cluster reportedly showed fewer N-insertions in a later analysis. Most of the CMV-associated TCR beta chains (in a later analysis) appeared to be HLA-restricted. The authors confirmed in vitro that three CMV-associated chains were specific for CMV antigens.

Notes on this clone: What it binds is unknown.

Material: PBMCs. This clonotype originated in a man aged 18 to 30 in good health and CMV-seronegative. The chain links TRBV13 to TRBJ2-7, with D possibly being TRBD2 (5 bases). CDR3 nucleotide sequence: TGTGCCAGCAGCTCCGGGGACGAGCAGTACTTC. Amino acids: CASSSGDEQYF.